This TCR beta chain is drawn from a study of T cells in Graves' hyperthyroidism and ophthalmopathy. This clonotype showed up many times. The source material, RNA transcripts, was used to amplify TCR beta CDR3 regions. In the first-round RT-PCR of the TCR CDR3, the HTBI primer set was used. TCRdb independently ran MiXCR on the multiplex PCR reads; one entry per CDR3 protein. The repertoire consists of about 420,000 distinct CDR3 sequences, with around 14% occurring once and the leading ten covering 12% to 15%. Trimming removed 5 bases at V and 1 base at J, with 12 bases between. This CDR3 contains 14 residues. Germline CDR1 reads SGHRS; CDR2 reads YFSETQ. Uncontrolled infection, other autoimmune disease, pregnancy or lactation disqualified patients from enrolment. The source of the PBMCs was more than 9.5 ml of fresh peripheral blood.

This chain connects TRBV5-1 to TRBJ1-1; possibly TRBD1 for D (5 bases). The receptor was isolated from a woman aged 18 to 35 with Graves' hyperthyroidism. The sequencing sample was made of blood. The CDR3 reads CASRGRMENTEAFF. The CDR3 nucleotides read TGCGCCAGCAGGGGACGGATGGAGAACACTGAAGCTTTCTTT.